These 20 T cell receptor beta chains originate from one sample sequenced in a study of blood T cells in healthy people across ages. A second PCR, run for 7 to 11 cycles, used a sample-barcoded 5' primer plus a J-beta primer mix. Via MiXCR, TCRdb re-called the 5' RACE reads, giving one row per CDR3 protein. The sample lists about 680,000 distinct CDR3 sequences, around half seen once, with around 32% in the top ten. The specimen sequenced was blood. These receptor sequences come from a woman aged 55-75 years in good health.

V is TRBV6-2 or TRBV6-3 and J is TRBJ2-1; 8 bases map to TRBD1. The CDR3 has 13 residues. CDR1 and CDR2 (germline): MNHEY, SVGEGT. J gave up 10 bases and V 8 bases, and 10 bases lay outside the gene matches. The CDR3 region has the DNA TGTGCCAGCGGACAGGGTTTCAGTGGGGAGCAGTTCTTC. Its protein is CASGQGFSGEQFF.

CDR3 protein: CASSQETSGRFNEQFF. CDR3 bases: TGCGCCAGCAGCCAGGAGACTAGCGGGAGGTTCAATGAGCAGTTCTTC. The chain carries TRBV4-3 and TRBJ2-1; 13 bases align to TRBD2. Germline CDR1 reads LGHNA; CDR2 reads YSLEER. Trimming cost V 3 bases and J 6 bases; bases outside gene matches: 5. This CDR3 spans 16 amino acids.

Of note for this clonotype: One junction end disagrees with the germline gene, perhaps due to a read error. V and J are TRBV7-6 and TRBJ2-5; D uncertain. The CDR3 is 16 residues long. The V gene's germline CDR1 is SGHVS and CDR2 FNYEAQ. The CDR3, as DNA: TGTGCCAGCAGTCCGCGCAACACTCAGCTTGGAGAGACCCGGTACTTC. Its protein is CASSPRNTQLGETRYF.

This chain connects TRBV7-3 to TRBJ2-1; 7 nucleotides match TRBD2. Germline V gives CDR1 SGHTA, CDR2 FQGTGA. This CDR3 has 15 amino acids. V shed 1 base, J shed 3 bases, and the junction held 3 bases outside the gene matches. This CDR3 is CASSLIPSGYNEQFF. The CDR3 DNA reads TGTGCCAGCAGCTTAATCCCTAGCGGCTACAATGAGCAGTTCTTC.

The chain combines TRBV11-1 with TRBJ2-6, with 8 positions matching TRBD2. The CDR3 contains 21 residues. Germline lookup yields CDR1 SGHAT and CDR2 FQDESV (reference sequence). The V and J ends lost 3 bases and 0 bases, in that order; junction bases with no gene match: 16. For the CDR3, the DNA is TGTGCCAGCAGCTTCGAGTTTGGACTGGCGGGAGGACGCTCTGGGGCCAACGTCCTGACTTTC. It translates to CASSFEFGLAGGRSGANVLTF.

V usage is TRBV18 and J usage is TRBJ2-7; 11 bases match TRBD1. CDR1 is KGHSH and CDR2 is LQKENI in the germline V gene. There are 14 residues in the CDR3. With 5 bases clipped from V and 6 bases from J, the junction kept 6 bases outside the gene matches. The CDR3 region has the DNA TGTGCCAGCTCAGCCGGGACAGGGGGGGCCGAGCAGTACTTC. It codes for CASSAGTGGAEQYF. The whole variable domain, remainder taken from reference TRBV18 and TRBJ2-7, is NAGVMQNPRHLVRRRGQEARLRCSPMKGHSHVYWYRQLPEEGLKFMVYLQKENIIDESGMPKERFSAEFPKEGPSILRIQQVVRGDSAAYFCASSAGTGGAEQYFGPGTRLTVT.

In this sample, this clonotype turned up a few times. The DNA of the CDR3 is TGTGCCAGCAGCTTGATCAAGATAAAAAACATTCAGTACTTC. Amino acids: CASSLIKIKNIQYF. This chain connects TRBV5-8 to TRBJ2-4; D remains ambiguous. V was shortened by 1 base and J by 4 bases, with 9 bases between the two germline ends. CDR1 and CDR2 from the germline V gene are SGHTS and YDEGEE. The CDR3 extends over 14 amino acids.

As regards this clonotype: One end of the junction does not line up with germline, which may come from a read error. The chain recombines TRBV7-7 with TRBJ2-1; D unclear. The CDR3 has 13 amino acids. CDR1 SSHAT and CDR2 FNYEAQ come from the germline V gene (reference sequence). The chain's CDR3 is CASSLDFKSAQFF. The CDR3 coding sequence is TGTGCTAGCAGCTTAGATTTTAAGTCAGCGCAGTTCTTC.

Only a few counts were recorded for this clonotype. This chain connects TRBV20-1 to TRBJ1-1; perhaps TRBD1 as D (5 bases). The CDR3 has 12 residues. In germline, CDR1 is DFQATT, CDR2 SNEGSKA (reference sequence). Trimming took 4 bases from V and 4 from J, leaving 10 bases between them. The CDR3 sequence is CSATGGVTEAFF. CDR3 in DNA: TGCAGTGCTACCGGGGGAGTCACTGAAGCTTTCTTT.

The chain joins TRBV4-3 to TRBJ1-2; D is possibly TRBD1 (5 bases). Germline V CDR1 and CDR2: LGHNA, YSLEER. V dropped 0 bases and J dropped 8 bases, with 25 bases sitting between them. This CDR3 region has 18 residues. CDR3 in DNA: TGCGCCAGCAGCCAAGATATTGGGGAAACAGGAGCCGGATACGGCTACACCTTC. The encoded protein is CASSQDIGETGAGYGYTF.

The chain carries TRBV20-1 and TRBJ1-1; maybe TRBD1 (5 bases). Germline CDR1 and CDR2: DFQATT and SNEGSKA (reference sequence). The CDR3 is made up of 13 amino acids. V was shortened by 1 base and J by 1 base, with 7 bases between the two germline ends. The CDR3 DNA reads TGCAGTGCTAGAGGGGGGGGGAACACTGAAGCTTTCTTT. Protein product: CSARGGGNTEAFF.

The chain joins TRBV3-1 to TRBJ1-1, with D uncertain. Trimming removed 7 bases from V and 0 bases from J, with 12 bases in between. The CDR3 consists of 14 residues. CDR1 is LGHDT, CDR2 YNNKEL, per germline (reference sequence). CDR3 loop: CASKFRRMNTEAFF. DNA of the CDR3: TGTGCCAGCAAGTTCAGGAGAATGAACACTGAAGCTTTCTTT.

This clonotype came up once. At one of its ends the junction is not consistent with the germline gene, which may arise from a read error. Here the CDR3 reads CVSSLAGDLSYEQYF. The CDR3 DNA reads as TGTGTCAGCAGCTTAGCGGGGGACCTCTCCTACGAGCAGTACTTC. The rearrangement uses TRBV7-2 and TRBJ2-7, with 9 bases fitting TRBD2. Germline-derived CDR1 and CDR2 are SGHTA and FQGNSA. The CDR3 sequence is 15 residues long.

This chain joins TRBV2 and TRBJ2-1; 7 bases fit TRBD2. CDR1 is SNHLY and CDR2 is FYNNEI in the germline V gene. The V gene end was trimmed by 4 bases and the J gene end by 4 bases; junction bases not matched to a gene: 7. This CDR3 is 15 amino acids long. In DNA, the CDR3 is TGTGCCAGCAGTGGGGGGGGGAGGCTATACAATGAGCAGTTCTTC. Protein: CASSGGGRLYNEQFF.

This chain joins TRBV7-2 and TRBJ2-3; TRBD2 agrees at 8 bases. The germline V gene has CDR1 SGHTA and CDR2 FQGNSA. The CDR3 sequence is 15 residues long. The V and J ends lost 3 bases and 6 bases, in that order; junction bases with no gene match: 8. Written as DNA, the CDR3 is TGTGCCAGCAGCTTCACCGGGACTAGAGCTGATACGCAGTATTTT. It encodes CASSFTGTRADTQYF. The whole variable domain, filled in from reference TRBV7-2 and TRBJ2-3, reads GAGVSQSPSNKVTEKGKDVELRCDPISGHTALYWYRQSLGQGLEFLIYFQGNSAPDKSGLPSDRFSAERTGGSVSTLTIQRTQQEDSAVYLCASSFTGTRADTQYFGPGTRLTVL.

The chain links TRBV7-2 to TRBJ2-7; the D is unclear. V was clipped by 3 bases and J by 1 base, with 10 bases between them. The CDR3 is 14 residues long. CDR1 is SGHTA, CDR2 FQGNSA, per germline. CDR3 protein: CASSFQTGSYEQYF. The CDR3 DNA follows: TGTGCCAGCAGCTTCCAGACGGGTTCCTACGAGCAGTACTTC.

The chain recombines TRBV20-1 with TRBJ2-5, with D possibly TRBD2 on 5 matching bases. Trimming pared 3 bases from V and 5 bases from J, leaving 16 bases between. CDR3 length equals 14 residues. Germline CDR1 and CDR2: DFQATT and SNEGSKA (reference sequence). The CDR3 bases are TGCAGTGCTAGTGGAGGTGGACTGGGTGAGACCCAGTACTTC. Protein sequence: CSASGGGLGETQYF.

The V gene is TRBV20-1, the J gene TRBJ2-3; maybe TRBD1 (5 bases). Trimming took off 3 bases at V and 4 bases at J, with 11 bases between the two ends. From germline, CDR1 is DFQATT and CDR2 SNEGSKA (reference sequence). The CDR3 covers 13 residues. CDR3 sequence reads: CSASLQGADTQYF. CDR3 coding DNA: TGCAGTGCTAGCTTGCAGGGCGCAGATACGCAGTATTTT.

This clonotype has only a few counts. This chain joins TRBV29-1 and TRBJ2-3; D ambiguous. Germline CDR1 is SQVTM and CDR2 is ANQGSEA. This CDR3 contains 14 residues. Trimming pared 6 bases from V and 1 base from J, leaving 14 bases between. This CDR3 is CSVSSGKGTDTQYF. DNA of the CDR3: TGCAGCGTGTCATCGGGTAAAGGCACAGATACGCAGTATTTT.

This chain joins TRBV27 and TRBJ2-1; 12 positions agree with TRBD2. V lost 6 bases, J lost 3 bases, and 9 bases stayed unmatched. The CDR3 consists of 17 residues. Germline V gene data show CDR1 as MNHEY and CDR2 as SMNVEV (reference sequence). The chain's CDR3 is CASRPSGRALSYNEQFF. The CDR3 bases are TGTGCCAGCAGACCTAGCGGGAGGGCCCTTAGCTACAATGAGCAGTTCTTC.